This TCR beta chain was profiled in a study of control samples from healthy donors and cancer patients. Method: immunoSEQ multiplex PCR; TCRdb's copy keeps in-frame clones and lacks some. The repertoire includes approximately 150,000 clones, 85% to 95% of them detected once, and approximately 14% sits in the top ten. This clone came up once. The CDR3 has 14 amino acids. The germline CDR1 and CDR2 sequences are MNHNS and SASEGT. V was cut by 2 bases and J by 6 bases, with 13 bases left in between. This TCR came from a middle-aged man in good health. Sequences were obtained from blood. The chain carries TRBV6-1 and TRBJ1-2, with D maybe TRBD1 (5 bases). The CDR3 DNA follows: TGTGCCAGCAGTGAAACTTCGCAGGGCCATGGCTACACCTTC. Translated, it gives CASSETSQGHGYTF.